Listed below are T cell receptor beta chains from one sample, sequenced in a study of CXCR3-negative and CXCR3-positive naive CD8 T cells. TCRdb reprocessed the 5' RACE reads and reports one entry per CDR3 protein, with no DNA. The sample table sets out about 150,000 distinct CDR3 sequences. The specimen sequenced was naive CXCR3+ CD8+ T cells from blood. All receptors derive from a human donor in good health. Some clones in this sample may be carry-over from other donors' samples. The CDR3 runs from the conserved cysteine through the conserved F or W. The order of the fields is CDR3 length, J gene, V gene, CDR3 protein.

cdr3_length: 15
j_call: TRBJ1-1
v_call: TRBV7-2
cdr3_aa: CASSLTGAANTEAFF

cdr3_length: 12
j_call: TRBJ2-1
v_call: TRBV28
cdr3_aa: CASSFLDNEQFF

cdr3_length: 13
j_call: TRBJ2-3
v_call: TRBV29-1
cdr3_aa: CSAGDTSTDTQYF

cdr3_length: 14
j_call: TRBJ1-2
v_call: TRBV7-8
cdr3_aa: CASREQDRCYGYTF

cdr3_length: 13
j_call: TRBJ2-7
v_call: TRBV28
cdr3_aa: CASRMDYSYEQYF

cdr3_length: 11
j_call: TRBJ2-3
v_call: TRBV7-9
cdr3_aa: CASRLTDTQYF

cdr3_length: 14
j_call: TRBJ2-1
v_call: TRBV20-1
cdr3_aa: CSAREMGSYNEQFF

cdr3_length: 14
j_call: TRBJ2-1
v_call: TRBV28
cdr3_aa: CASRGQGSYNEQFF

cdr3_length: 15
j_call: TRBJ2-1
v_call: TRBV20-1
cdr3_aa: CSARDLGQGANEQFF

cdr3_length: 15
j_call: TRBJ2-2
v_call: TRBV7-3
cdr3_aa: CASSLTGWNTGELFF

cdr3_length: 12
j_call: TRBJ1-3
v_call: TRBV28
cdr3_aa: CASSYTSNTIYF

cdr3_length: 13
j_call: TRBJ1-4
v_call: TRBV5-1
cdr3_aa: CASSLTSGEKLFF

cdr3_length: 16
j_call: TRBJ2-2
v_call: TRBV4-2
cdr3_aa: CASSLSNYANTGELFF

cdr3_length: 15
j_call: TRBJ2-1
v_call: TRBV19
cdr3_aa: CASSIWTSGSYEQFF

cdr3_length: 13
j_call: TRBJ1-5
v_call: TRBV29-1
cdr3_aa: CSASGGSNQPQHF

cdr3_length: 15
j_call: TRBJ2-1
v_call: TRBV12-3/TRBV12-4
cdr3_aa: CASSLRGQGYNEQFF

cdr3_length: 16
j_call: TRBJ1-1
v_call: TRBV5-1
cdr3_aa: CSSSQGQGAAGTEAFF

cdr3_length: 15
j_call: TRBJ2-7
v_call: TRBV7-9
cdr3_aa: CASSSRQGARGEQYF

cdr3_length: 15
j_call: TRBJ2-7
v_call: TRBV4-1
cdr3_aa: CASSQDRDRSYEQYF

cdr3_length: 14
j_call: TRBJ1-2
v_call: TRBV7-8
cdr3_aa: CASSSRQDRYGYTF

cdr3_length: 12
j_call: TRBJ2-1
v_call: TRBV29-1
cdr3_aa: CSVEGGNGEQFF

cdr3_length: 15
j_call: TRBJ2-7
v_call: TRBV11-3
cdr3_aa: CASSPNLDRAYEQYF

cdr3_length: 16
j_call: TRBJ2-7
v_call: TRBV28
cdr3_aa: CASSSTHRDRAYEQYF

cdr3_length: 14
j_call: TRBJ2-7
v_call: TRBV4-1
cdr3_aa: CASSQDRTGNEQYF

cdr3_length: 14
j_call: TRBJ2-5
v_call: TRBV5-8
cdr3_aa: CASRPRGLQETQYF

cdr3_length: 16
j_call: TRBJ1-1
v_call: TRBV7-3
cdr3_aa: CAPPSGTGTKNTEAFF

cdr3_length: 17
j_call: TRBJ2-1
v_call: TRBV7-2
cdr3_aa: CASSPGAGTGWSNEQFF

cdr3_length: 12
j_call: TRBJ2-1
v_call: TRBV7-9
cdr3_aa: CASSSQGAEQFF

cdr3_length: 16
j_call: TRBJ2-7
v_call: TRBV9
cdr3_aa: CASSAGLAGKEYEQYF

cdr3_length: 14
j_call: TRBJ2-7
v_call: TRBV28
cdr3_aa: CASSATSGPREQYF

cdr3_length: 16
j_call: TRBJ2-5
v_call: TRBV3-1
cdr3_aa: CASSPALAGGRETQYF

cdr3_length: 14
j_call: TRBJ1-1
v_call: TRBV12-3/TRBV12-4
cdr3_aa: CASTFRDPNTEAFF

cdr3_length: 16
j_call: TRBJ2-3
v_call: TRBV7-3
cdr3_aa: CASSLGMQRYTDTQYF

cdr3_length: 16
j_call: TRBJ2-2
v_call: TRBV13
cdr3_aa: CASSLRLAEGTGELFF

cdr3_length: 14
j_call: TRBJ2-5
v_call: TRBV28
cdr3_aa: CASSFIDNQETQYF

cdr3_length: 11
j_call: TRBJ2-5
v_call: TRBV7-2
cdr3_aa: CAIPSGETQYF

cdr3_length: 20
j_call: TRBJ2-6
v_call: TRBV28
cdr3_aa: CASTTPRAGGIDSGANVLTF

cdr3_length: 14
j_call: TRBJ2-5
v_call: TRBV5-1
cdr3_aa: CASSLVMAEETQYF

cdr3_length: 15
j_call: TRBJ2-3
v_call: TRBV9
cdr3_aa: CASSVAPRVSDTQYF